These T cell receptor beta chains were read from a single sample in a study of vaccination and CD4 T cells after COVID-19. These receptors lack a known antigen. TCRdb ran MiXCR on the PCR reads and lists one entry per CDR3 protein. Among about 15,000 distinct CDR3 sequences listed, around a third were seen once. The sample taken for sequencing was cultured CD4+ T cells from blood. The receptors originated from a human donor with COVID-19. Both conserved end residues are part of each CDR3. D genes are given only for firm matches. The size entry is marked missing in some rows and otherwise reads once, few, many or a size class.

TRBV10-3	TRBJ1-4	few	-	CAISESSIAGKLFF	TGTGCCATCAGTGAGTCGAGTATAGCGGGAAAACTGTTTTTT
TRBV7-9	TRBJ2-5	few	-	CASSLLKGQETQYF	TGTGCCAGCAGCTTATTAAAGGGGCAAGAGACCCAGTACTTC
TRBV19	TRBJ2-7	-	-	CASSKGGVSSYEQYF	TGTGCCAGTAGTAAAGGCGGGGTTTCCTCCTACGAGCAGTACTTC
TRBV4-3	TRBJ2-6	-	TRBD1	CASSQPGQGSSGANVLTF	TGCGCCAGCAGCCAACCGGGACAGGGGAGCTCTGGGGCCAACGTCCTGACTTTC
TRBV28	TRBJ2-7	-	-	CASRATQEQYF	TGTGCCAGCAGAGCCACACAAGAGCAGTACTTC
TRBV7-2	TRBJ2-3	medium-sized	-	CASSLERAGWGTDTQYF	TGTGCCAGCAGCTTAGAGCGGGCGGGGTGGGGAACAGATACGCAGTATTTT
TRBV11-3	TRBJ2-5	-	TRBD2	CASSLSGGAWETQYF	TGTGCCAGCAGCTTATCCGGGGGGGCATGGGAGACCCAGTACTTC
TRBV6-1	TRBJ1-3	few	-	CASSRDRAGNTIYF	TGTGCCAGCAGTCGCGACCGAGCGGGAAACACCATATATTTT
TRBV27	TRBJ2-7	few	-	CASSTDPYEQYF	TGTGCCAGCAGTACCGACCCCTACGAGCAGTACTTC
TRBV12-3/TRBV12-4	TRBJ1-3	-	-	CASGSGNTIYF	TGTGCCAGCGGTTCGGGAAACACCATATATTTT
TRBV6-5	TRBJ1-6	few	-	CASSYFTGSSPLHF	TGTGCCAGCAGTTATTTCACGGGTAGCTCACCCCTCCACTTT
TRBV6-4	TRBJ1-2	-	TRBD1	CTSSSGTGNGYTF	TGTACCAGCAGTTCCGGGACAGGGAATGGCTACACCTTC
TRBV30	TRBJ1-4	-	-	CAWSMEGFSTNEKLFF	TGTGCCTGGAGCATGGAGGGATTCTCAACTAATGAAAAACTGTTTTTT